This is a list of T cell receptor beta chains from one sample in a study of blood T cell repertoires in COVID-19. Assay used: immunoSEQ multiplex PCR; TCRdb lists only in-frame clones, some missing. The sample holds over 120,000 clones, approximately 91% seen once. The source material was peripheral blood. The receptor set was obtained from a man in his 70s with acute or convalescent COVID-19. The CDR3 runs from the conserved cysteine through the conserved F or W. The D gene is left open where the match is weak. The size of a clone is reported for some rows only, either as once, few or many, or as a class for expanded clones.

>TRBD1|TRBV6-6|TRBJ1-6|NA
CASYRGDNSPLHF
TGTGCCAGCTACAGGGGAGACAATTCACCCCTCCACTTT
>NA|TRBV5-5|TRBJ2-7|few
CASSLKGEGYEQYF
TGTGCCAGCAGCTTGAAGGGGGAGGGCTACGAGCAGTACTTC
>TRBD1|TRBV9|TRBJ2-3|NA
CASSPWGTGGGDTQYF
TGTGCCAGCAGCCCATGGGGGACAGGGGGCGGAGATACGCAGTATTTT
>TRBD2|TRBV27|TRBJ2-3|once
CASSLPGLAVTDTQYF
TGTGCCAGCAGTTTACCGGGACTAGCCGTCACAGATACGCAGTATTTT
>TRBD1|TRBV5-1|TRBJ1-6|NA
CASSLAGTGDNSPLHF
TGCGCCAGCAGCTTGGCGGGGACAGGGGATAATTCACCCCTCCACTTT
>TRBD1|TRBV27|TRBJ2-1|NA
CASRRQGSNEQFF
TGTGCCAGCAGGAGACAGGGGTCCAATGAGCAGTTCTTC
>TRBD1|TRBV28|TRBJ1-2|NA
CASSPGTVYGYTF
TGTGCCAGCAGTCCTGGGACAGTCTATGGCTACACCTTC
>NA|TRBV18|TRBJ2-3|once
CASSPGGIPDTQYF
TGTGCCAGCTCACCGGGCGGGATCCCAGATACGCAGTATTTT
>TRBD1|TRBV7-9|TRBJ1-2|NA
CASYTTGVNGYTF
TGTGCCAGTTATACGACAGGGGTAAATGGCTACACCTTC
>NA|TRBV9|TRBJ1-6|few
CASSAEGGRSPLHF
TGTGCCAGCAGCGCGGAGGGTGGTCGATCACCCCTCCACTTT
>NA|TRBV19|TRBJ1-1|NA
CASSIWERGYTEAFF
TGTGCCAGTAGTATATGGGAGCGGGGGTACACTGAAGCTTTCTTT
>TRBD1|TRBV19|TRBJ1-5|NA
CASSALRGQQHF
TGTGCCAGTAGTGCGCTCAGGGGGCAACAGCATTTT
>NA|TRBV7-9|TRBJ1-2|NA
CASSPSRAAYGYTF
TGTGCCAGCAGCCCATCGCGGGCGGCCTATGGCTACACCTTC
>TRBD2|TRBV5-1|TRBJ2-3|NA
CASSSGTSRNTQYF
TGCGCCAGCAGCTCCGGGACTAGTCGAAATACGCAGTATTTT
>NA|TRBV29-1|TRBJ1-2|NA
CSFPGQGGGYTF
TGCAGCTTCCCGGGCCAAGGGGGTGGCTACACCTTC
>NA|TRBV3-1/TRBV3-2|TRBJ1-2|NA
CASSPFGGDYGYTF
TGTGCCAGCAGCCCCTTCGGAGGGGACTATGGCTACACCTTC